Below, 22 T cell receptor beta chains from the same sample are listed, as sequenced in a study of T cell responses to AZD1222 COVID-19 vaccine. The protocol was immunoSEQ multiplex PCR, while the TCRdb copy is restricted to in-frame clones and leaves out a portion. In the table there are around 35,000 clones, roughly 90% of which are singletons. The material was peripheral blood, obtained on day 0 of AZD1222 vaccination. The receptors come from an adult in good health.

J is TRBJ2-7 and V is TRBV6-1; TRBD1 aligns across 8 bases. This CDR3 spans 14 amino acids. The germline gives CDR1 MNHNS, CDR2 SASEGT. J lost 4 bases, V lost 3 bases, and 5 bases had no gene match. CDR3 in DNA: TGTGCCAGCAGTGACCGACAGGGGTGGTACGAGCAGTACTTC. Translated: CASSDRQGWYEQYF.

This clone has only a few counts. The V gene is TRBV28, the J gene TRBJ1-2; 7 nucleotides agree with TRBD1. J gave up 2 bases and V 5 bases, and 2 bases lay outside the gene matches. CDR3 length: 13 amino acids. CDR1 and CDR2 from the germline V gene are MDHEN and SYDVKM. The CDR3 DNA follows: TGTGCCAGCAGTCCGGGACAGAACTATGGCTACACCTTC. This gives the protein CASSPGQNYGYTF.

The rearrangement uses TRBV7-6 and TRBJ2-7; D possibly corresponds to TRBD1 (6 bases). The germline CDR1 and CDR2 sequences are SGHVS and FNYEAQ. V shed 5 bases and J shed 3 bases, with 11 bases lying between them. The CDR3 has 13 residues. In DNA, the CDR3 is TGTGCCAGCAGCCCAGGGACATTCTACGAGCAGTACTTC. Its translation is CASSPGTFYEQYF.

A few counts support this clone. The chain recombines TRBV9 with TRBJ1-3, with 7 nucleotides matching TRBD1. CDR1 and CDR2 (germline): SGDLS, YYNGEE. This CDR3 is 15 amino acids long. After removal of 4 bases from V and 4 bases from J, the junction contained 8 bases not matched to a gene. CDR3 sequence reads: CASSPRDRSGNTIYF. The CDR3 bases are TGTGCCAGCAGCCCCCGGGACAGATCAGGAAACACCATATATTTT.

The rearrangement links TRBV4-2 to TRBJ2-4; maybe TRBD2 (6 bases). The CDR3 is made up of 15 amino acids. The V end was cut by 4 bases, the J end by 0 bases, with 10 bases between. Germline CDR1 and CDR2: LGHNA and YNFKEQ. CDR3 amino acids: CASSPEGGAKNIQYF. The CDR3 DNA is TGTGCCAGCAGCCCGGAGGGCGGAGCCAAAAACATTCAGTACTTC.

This chain joins TRBV24-1 and TRBJ2-1; D assignment may be TRBD1 or TRBD2 (7 bases each). V lost 0 bases and J 8 bases, leaving 13 bases between the germline ends. This CDR3 spans 15 amino acids. CDR1 and CDR2 (germline): KGHDR, SFDVKD. The CDR3, as DNA: TGTGCCACCAGTGATTTGAGTCAGGGGGGGGATGAGCAGTTCTTC. Translation: CATSDLSQGGDEQFF.

The chain couples TRBV7-2 to TRBJ1-4, with D possibly TRBD1 on 5 matching bases. This CDR3 contains 14 residues. The ends were cut back, 1 base at V and 5 bases at J, with 8 bases in the middle. From germline, CDR1 is SGHTA and CDR2 FQGNSA. The CDR3 region has the DNA TGTGCCAGCAGCTTAGGGCGGACAAATGAAAAACTGTTTTTT. Translating it yields CASSLGRTNEKLFF.

The chain links TRBV30 to TRBJ2-5; D possibly corresponds to TRBD2 (5 bases). CDR1 and CDR2 from the germline V gene are GTSNPN and SVGIG (reference sequence). The V and J ends lost 3 bases and 4 bases respectively, with 18 bases between them. CDR3 length: 15 amino acids. CDR3 in amino acids: CAWRFRDTVRETQYF. Written as DNA, the CDR3 is TGTGCCTGGAGGTTCCGGGATACTGTCCGAGAGACCCAGTACTTC.

CDR3 residues: CASRLGGKGSVQPQHF. CDR3 nucleotide sequence: TGTGCCAGCCGTTTGGGGGGTAAGGGCAGTGTACAGCCCCAGCATTTT. The J gene is TRBJ1-5, the V gene TRBV6-5; the D gene is possibly TRBD1 (5 bases). The CDR3 loop spans 16 amino acids. V shed 8 bases and J shed 7 bases, with 24 bases lying between them. Looked up from germline, CDR1 is MNHEY and CDR2 is SVGAGI.

J is TRBJ2-5 and V is TRBV2; 10 bases map to TRBD1. The CDR3 is 15 amino acids. Germline values: CDR1 SNHLY, CDR2 FYNNEI. With 5 bases clipped from V and 4 bases from J, the junction kept 7 bases outside the gene matches. In DNA form, the CDR3 reads TGTGCCAGCAGTATCCGACAGGGGGCGGGAGAGACCCAGTACTTC. This gives the protein CASSIRQGAGETQYF.

The genes are TRBV24-1 and TRBJ2-5; D is uncertain. The CDR3 loop spans 13 amino acids. The V end was cut by 0 bases, the J end by 5 bases, with 6 bases between. Germline V gene sequence: CDR1 KGHDR, CDR2 SFDVKD. CDR3 coding DNA: TGTGCCACCAGTGATTTGCCCTCGGAGACCCAGTACTTC. Protein sequence: CATSDLPSETQYF.

The V call is TRBV3-1 (or the pseudogene TRBV3-2), the J call TRBJ1-2; D may be TRBD1 (5 bases). V dropped 3 bases and J dropped 4 bases, with 9 bases sitting between them. Germline V gene sequence: CDR1 LGHDT, CDR2 YNNKEL (reference sequence). This CDR3 is 13 amino acids long. CDR3 DNA: TGTGCCAGCAGCCATGGGACTTCCTATGGCTACACCTTC. It translates to CASSHGTSYGYTF.

This chain connects TRBV2 to TRBJ2-2; D tentatively fits TRBD1 or TRBD2 (6 bases each). The CDR3 extends over 16 amino acids. Trimming took off 6 bases at V and 5 bases at J, with 19 bases between the two ends. The germline CDR1 and CDR2 sequences are SNHLY and FYNNEI. This CDR3 reads CASSLEGGPGTGELFF. The CDR3 region has the DNA TGTGCCAGCAGCTTAGAAGGGGGGCCGGGGACCGGGGAGCTGTTTTTT. The full variable domain, rest sourced from reference TRBV2 and TRBJ2-2, is EPEVTQTPSHQVTQMGQEVILRCVPISNHLYFYWYRQILGQKVEFLVSFYNNEISEKSEIFDDQFSVERPDGSNFTLKIRSTKLEDSAMYFCASSLEGGPGTGELFFGEGSRLTVL.

This sequence joins TRBV21-1 and TRBJ1-5. TRBV21-1 has pseudogene status. The CDR3 is made up of 16 amino acids. The CDR3, as DNA: TGTGCCAGCAGCAAATTCTTCGGGGAACATAATCAGCCCCAGCATTTT. This encodes CASSKFFGEHNQPQHF.

V gene TRBV28 combines with J gene TRBJ1-4, with TRBD1 matching 7 bases. The CDR3 is 16 amino acids. Germline CDR1 and CDR2: MDHEN and SYDVKM. V gave up 6 bases and J gave up 8 bases; unmatched junction bases: 15. The CDR3 loop reads CASSPGGQAAGEKLFF. Written as DNA, the CDR3 is TGTGCCAGCAGCCCAGGAGGACAGGCCGCGGGGGAAAAACTGTTTTTT.

The chain employs TRBV9 and TRBJ1-3; D unclear. The CDR3 has 16 amino acids. Germline assignment: CDR1 SGDLS and CDR2 YYNGEE. Between the trimmed V and J ends, which lost 0 bases and 0 bases, there was a span of 10 bases. CDR3 DNA sequence: TGTGCCAGCAGCGTAGCTACAGAAATCTCTGGAAACACCATATATTTT. Its protein product is CASSVATEISGNTIYF.

This clone was detected only a few times. V and J are TRBV19 and TRBJ2-1, with TRBD2 matching 12 bases. V lost 6 bases, J lost 6 bases, and 6 bases stayed unmatched. The CDR3 runs to 15 residues. The V gene's germline CDR1 is LNHDA and CDR2 SQIVND (reference sequence). The CDR3 DNA sequence: TGTGCCAGTAGGCTACTAGCGGGAGGCCGCAATGAGCAGTTCTTC. This codes for CASRLLAGGRNEQFF.

The gene calls are TRBV7-9 and TRBJ1-2; TRBD1 aligns across 8 bases. The CDR3 totals 15 residues. Germline CDR1 reads SEHNR; CDR2 reads FQNEAQ (reference sequence). Trimming cost V 2 bases and J 1 base; bases outside gene matches: 3. CDR3: CASSLSTGGNYGYTF. DNA for the CDR3: TGTGCCAGCAGCTTATCCACAGGGGGTAACTATGGCTACACCTTC.

This sequence joins TRBV24-1 and TRBJ2-4; D unresolved. Germline lookup yields CDR1 KGHDR and CDR2 SFDVKD. Trimming pared 4 bases from V and 0 bases from J, leaving 3 bases between. This CDR3 contains 13 residues. CDR3 protein: CATSDGAKNIQYF. The CDR3 nucleotides read TGTGCCACCAGTGACGGAGCCAAAAACATTCAGTACTTC.

A single count supports this clone. The rearrangement uses TRBV30 and TRBJ1-1; 7 bases map to TRBD1. V shed 2 bases, J shed 7 bases, and the junction held 4 bases outside the gene matches. Germline CDR1 GTSNPN, CDR2 SVGIG (reference sequence). This CDR3 spans 12 amino acids. CDR3 protein: CAWSLGQYEAFF. The CDR3 DNA sequence: TGTGCCTGGAGTCTGGGACAGTATGAAGCTTTCTTT.

V usage is TRBV18 and J usage is TRBJ2-3; either TRBD1 or TRBD2 may fit D (5 bases each). Germline assignment: CDR1 KGHSH and CDR2 LQKENI. The CDR3 is made up of 14 amino acids. Trimming took 3 bases from V and 13 from J, leaving 20 bases between them. CDR3 bases: TGTGCCAGCTCACCCCGTCGGGACGGAAGAGAAAAGTATTTT. It codes for CASSPRRDGREKYF.

This clone has only a few counts. This chain uses TRBV27 with TRBJ1-6; D gene uncertain. V dropped 0 bases and J dropped 0 bases, with 12 bases sitting between them. Germline CDR1 MNHEY, CDR2 SMNVEV (reference sequence). CDR3 size: 18 residues. The CDR3 spells CASSLSWEASSYNSPLHF. CDR3 nucleotide sequence: TGTGCCAGCAGTTTATCGTGGGAGGCCAGCTCCTATAATTCACCCCTCCACTTT.